Presented here are 12 T cell receptor beta chains from one specimen sequenced in a study of identical twins. In TCRdb, the 5' RACE reads were re-called with MiXCR into one record per CDR3 protein. The repertoire holds more than 1.5 million distinct CDR3 sequences, more than 30% seen once, with 0.27% in the top ten. Sequencing was done on a sample of cord blood. Receptors originate from a newborn girl in good health.

This clonotype was counted many times. The CDR3 DNA reads as TGCGCCAGCAGCTTGCTCGGGTATCAGCCCCAGCATTTT. Amino acid sequence: CASSLLGYQPQHF. This chain connects TRBV5-1 to TRBJ1-5; D not certain. The CDR3 loop spans 13 amino acids. V lost 1 base and J lost 5, with 7 bases in between. Germline CDR1 SGHRS, CDR2 YFSETQ.

This chain links TRBV7-9 with TRBJ2-1, with 8 bases matching TRBD2. With V trimmed by 4 bases and J by 5 bases, 7 bases remained unmatched. The CDR3 consists of 15 residues. Germline CDR1 SEHNR, CDR2 FQNEAQ (reference sequence). CDR3 coding DNA: TGTGCCAGCAGCTCAGGGACTAGACGAGACAATGAGCAGTTCTTC. It is translated as CASSSGTRRDNEQFF.

This clonotype was seen only a few times. This chain uses TRBV7-9 with TRBJ2-3; D remains unclear. CDR1 and CDR2 from the germline V gene are SEHNR and FQNEAQ (reference sequence). There are 13 residues in the CDR3. V was cut by 5 bases and J by 4 bases, with 10 bases left in between. CDR3 DNA: TGTGCCAGCAGCGTCTCAGAAGCAGATACGCAGTATTTT. It specifies CASSVSEADTQYF.

This clonotype was seen a handful of times. CDR3 sequence reads: CASSLVRASGSYEQYF. DNA for the CDR3: TGTGCCAGCAGCTTAGTTCGGGCTAGCGGGAGCTACGAGCAGTACTTC. The chain carries TRBV7-8 and TRBJ2-7, with 10 bases matching TRBD2. From germline, CDR1 is SGHVS and CDR2 FQNEAQ. The trim removed 1 base at V and 3 bases at J, leaving 6 bases unmatched. CDR3 length: 16 residues.

The chain has TRBV20-1 and TRBJ1-2; 7 nucleotides agree with TRBD1. The CDR3 runs 13 residues. V was pared by 5 bases and J by 4 bases, with 7 bases of the junction left unmatched. The V gene's germline CDR1 is DFQATT and CDR2 SNEGSKA (reference sequence). For the CDR3, the DNA is TGCAGTGCTGAACAGGGGATCGTCTATGGCTACACCTTC. Translated: CSAEQGIVYGYTF.

This chain's CDR3 is CASRGRGAGNEQFF. The DNA for the CDR3 is TGTGCCAGCAGGGGGCGGGGGGCAGGTAATGAGCAGTTCTTC. The chain employs TRBV3-1 and TRBJ2-1; TRBD2 agrees at 8 bases. Looked up from germline, CDR1 is LGHDT and CDR2 is YNNKEL (reference sequence). The CDR3 extends over 14 amino acids. V lost 6 bases and J lost 7; bases outside the gene matches: 8.

This clonotype was seen at least ten times. The chain has TRBV2 and TRBJ2-3, with D hard to call. The CDR3 is 13 amino acids. The ends were cut back, 2 bases at V and 6 bases at J, with 9 bases in the middle. CDR1 is SNHLY and CDR2 is FYNNEI in the germline V gene. In DNA form, the CDR3 reads TGTGCCAGCAGTGAATGGTCGTTGGATACGCAGTATTTT. Translating it yields CASSEWSLDTQYF.

This clonotype was picked up a small number of times. The V gene is TRBV6-2 or TRBV6-3, the J gene TRBJ2-4, with 10 positions matching TRBD2. The end of the DNA is better explained by TRBJ2-7, so the J call may be wrong. Germline V gene lookup returns CDR1 MNHEY and CDR2 SVGEGT. The CDR3 has 16 amino acids. The CDR3 nucleotides read TGTGCCAGCTCCCCAAACCCACTAGCGGGACTCGACGAGCAGTACTTC. Translation gives CASSPNPLAGLDEQYF.

J is TRBJ2-3 and V is TRBV20-1; 14 positions agree with TRBD2. With V trimmed by 0 bases and J by 2 bases, 7 bases remained unmatched. Germline-derived CDR1 and CDR2 are DFQATT and SNEGSKA (reference sequence). This CDR3 spans 18 amino acids. In DNA, the CDR3 is TGCAGTGCTAGAGATCGGGGACTAGCGGGAGTCCCCACAGATACGCAGTATTTT. As protein: CSARDRGLAGVPTDTQYF.

This clonotype appeared a few times. The CDR3 protein is CASSFSAARKWDTQYF. Here the CDR3 DNA reads TGTGCCAGCAGCTTTTCCGCGGCACGTAAATGGGATACGCAGTATTTT. This sequence joins TRBV5-6 and TRBJ2-3, with D unresolved. Germline V gene sequence: CDR1 SGHDT, CDR2 YYEEEE. This CDR3 region has 16 residues. V shed 2 bases and J shed 6 bases, with 19 bases lying between them.

V usage is TRBV28 and J usage is TRBJ1-1; D is undetermined. The germline V gene has CDR1 MDHEN and CDR2 SYDVKM. V lost 2 bases, J lost 0 bases, and 10 bases lay in between. This CDR3 spans 15 amino acids. DNA of the CDR3: TGTGCCAGCAGTTTAAAGTTGAATATGAACACTGAAGCTTTCTTT. Translated, it gives CASSLKLNMNTEAFF.

V is TRBV5-1 and J is TRBJ2-3, with D tentatively TRBD2 (5 bases). The germline CDR1 and CDR2 sequences are SGHRS and YFSETQ. This CDR3 comprises 15 residues. Between the trimmed V and J ends, which lost 2 bases and 2 bases, there was a span of 12 bases. CDR3 amino acids: CASSFGGPFTDTQYF. The DNA of the CDR3 is TGCGCCAGCAGCTTCGGCGGGCCCTTCACAGATACGCAGTATTTT.